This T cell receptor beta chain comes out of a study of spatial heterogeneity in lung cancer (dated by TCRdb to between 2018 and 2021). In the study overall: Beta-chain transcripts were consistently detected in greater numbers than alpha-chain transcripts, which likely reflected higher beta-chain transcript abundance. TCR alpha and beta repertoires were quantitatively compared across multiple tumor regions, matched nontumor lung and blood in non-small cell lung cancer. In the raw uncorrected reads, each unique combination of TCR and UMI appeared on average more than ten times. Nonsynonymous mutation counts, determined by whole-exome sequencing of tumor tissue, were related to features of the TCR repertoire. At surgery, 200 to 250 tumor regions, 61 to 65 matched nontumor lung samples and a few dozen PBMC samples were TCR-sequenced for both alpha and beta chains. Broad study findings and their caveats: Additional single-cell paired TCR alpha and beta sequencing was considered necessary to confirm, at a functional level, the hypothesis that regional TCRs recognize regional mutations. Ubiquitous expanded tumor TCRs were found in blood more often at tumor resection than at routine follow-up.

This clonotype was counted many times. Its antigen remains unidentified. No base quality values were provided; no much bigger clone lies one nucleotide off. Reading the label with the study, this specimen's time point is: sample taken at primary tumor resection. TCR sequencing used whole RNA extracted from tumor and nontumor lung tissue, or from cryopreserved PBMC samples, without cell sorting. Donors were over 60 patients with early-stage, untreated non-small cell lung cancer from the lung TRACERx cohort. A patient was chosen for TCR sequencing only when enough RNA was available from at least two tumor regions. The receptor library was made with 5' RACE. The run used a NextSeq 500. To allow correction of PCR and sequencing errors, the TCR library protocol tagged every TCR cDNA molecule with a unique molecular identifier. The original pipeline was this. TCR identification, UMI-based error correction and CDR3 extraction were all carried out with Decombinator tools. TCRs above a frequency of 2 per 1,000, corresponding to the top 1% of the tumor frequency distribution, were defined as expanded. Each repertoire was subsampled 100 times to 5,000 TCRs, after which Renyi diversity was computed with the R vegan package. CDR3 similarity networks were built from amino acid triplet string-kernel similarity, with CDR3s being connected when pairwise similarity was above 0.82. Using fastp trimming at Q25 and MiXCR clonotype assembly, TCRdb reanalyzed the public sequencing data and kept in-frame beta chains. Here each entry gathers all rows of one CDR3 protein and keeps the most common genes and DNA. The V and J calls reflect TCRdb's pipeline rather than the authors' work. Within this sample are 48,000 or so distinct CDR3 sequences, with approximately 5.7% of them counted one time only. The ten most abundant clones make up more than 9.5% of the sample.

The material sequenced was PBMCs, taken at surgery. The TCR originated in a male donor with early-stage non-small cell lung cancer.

The nucleotide sequence reads as follows: TGTGCCAGCAGCGTAGGAGAGCGGACAGCCTACGAGCAGTACTTC. Translated, this is CASSVGERTAYEQYF. Rearrangement joined TRBV9 to TRBJ2-7; matching of 6 bases hints at TRBD1 as the D gene. The germline V gene yields SGDLS for CDR1 and YYNGEE for CDR2. The V end loses 0 bases and the J end loses 2 bases, and a stretch of 12 bases separates them. The CDR3 measures 15 amino acids from cysteine to phenylalanine. The kept DNA is CDR3 alone, 45 bases in frame from the first base.